These T cell receptor beta chains were read from a single sample in a study of T cells in Graves' hyperthyroidism and ophthalmopathy. Each CDR3 protein gets one entry after TCRdb re-called the multiplex PCR reads with MiXCR. Of about 400,000 distinct CDR3 sequences detected, 15% to 17% appear once; the ten largest clones hold 13% to 15%. The sequenced material came from blood. These receptors originate from a woman aged 18-29 years with Graves' hyperthyroidism. The CDR3 runs from the conserved cysteine through the conserved F or W. D genes are given only for firm matches. The size entry is marked missing in some rows and otherwise reads once, few, many or a size class.

CDR3aa: CASSPLPAGTGPRNEQFF
CDR3nt: TGTGCCAGCTCACCACTCCCTGCCGGGACAGGGCCCCGCAATGAGCAGTTCTTC
abundance: .
v_gene: TRBV18
j_gene: TRBJ2-1
d_gene: TRBD1

CDR3aa: CASSWPSPTGELFF
CDR3nt: TGTGCCAGCAGTTGGCCGAGCCCCACCGGGGAGCTGTTTTTT
abundance: .
v_gene: TRBV27
j_gene: TRBJ2-2
d_gene: .

CDR3aa: CASSLQGARSPLHF
CDR3nt: TGTGCCAGCAGTCTACAGGGGGCCCGTTCACCCCTCCACTTT
abundance: .
v_gene: TRBV12-3/TRBV12-4
j_gene: TRBJ1-6
d_gene: TRBD1

CDR3aa: CASSRDRFNQPQHF
CDR3nt: TGTGCCAGCAGCCGTGACAGGTTTAATCAGCCCCAGCATTTT
abundance: few
v_gene: TRBV6-1
j_gene: TRBJ1-5
d_gene: .

CDR3aa: CASSPPGLARNEQFF
CDR3nt: TGTGCCAGCAGTCCTCCGGGACTAGCAAGGAATGAGCAGTTCTTC
abundance: many
v_gene: TRBV12-3/TRBV12-4
j_gene: TRBJ2-1
d_gene: TRBD2

CDR3aa: CASRPEGGDTQYF
CDR3nt: TGTGCCAGCAGACCTGAGGGGGGGGATACGCAGTATTTT
abundance: many
v_gene: TRBV28
j_gene: TRBJ2-3
d_gene: .

CDR3aa: CSARALAGETHEQYF
CDR3nt: TGCAGTGCTAGAGCCTTAGCGGGGGAAACCCACGAGCAGTACTTC
abundance: .
v_gene: TRBV20-1
j_gene: TRBJ2-7
d_gene: TRBD2

CDR3aa: CASSGNRVPLNEQYF
CDR3nt: TGCGCCAGCAGCGGGAACAGGGTACCGTTGAACGAGCAGTACTTC
abundance: many
v_gene: TRBV5-1
j_gene: TRBJ2-7
d_gene: .

CDR3aa: CASRGGGGSSYGYTF
CDR3nt: TGTGCCAGCAGGGGTGGTGGGGGCTCCTCCTATGGCTACACCTTC
abundance: many
v_gene: TRBV11-2
j_gene: TRBJ1-2
d_gene: .

CDR3aa: CASSFGTGQNQPQHF
CDR3nt: TGTGCCAGCAGCTTCGGGACAGGGCAAAATCAGCCCCAGCATTTT
abundance: .
v_gene: TRBV7-2
j_gene: TRBJ1-5
d_gene: TRBD1

CDR3aa: CASSLQRGGEQFF
CDR3nt: TGTGCCAGCAGCTTACAACGCGGGGGTGAGCAGTTCTTC
abundance: many
v_gene: TRBV7-3
j_gene: TRBJ2-1
d_gene: TRBD2

CDR3aa: CSASTGVGDSPLHF
CDR3nt: TGCAGTGCTAGCACAGGAGTAGGGGATTCACCCCTCCACTTT
abundance: many
v_gene: TRBV20-1
j_gene: TRBJ1-6
d_gene: .

CDR3aa: CASSSPQGARGYGYTF
CDR3nt: TGTGCCAGCAGCTCGCCCCAGGGGGCCAGAGGCTATGGCTACACCTTC
abundance: many
v_gene: TRBV28
j_gene: TRBJ1-2
d_gene: TRBD1

CDR3aa: CASSKPGQGIYEQYF
CDR3nt: TGTGCCAGCTCAAAGCCGGGACAGGGGATCTACGAGCAGTACTTC
abundance: few
v_gene: TRBV18
j_gene: TRBJ2-7
d_gene: TRBD1

CDR3aa: CASNQDKSSYNEQFF
CDR3nt: TGTGCCAGCAACCAGGACAAAAGCTCCTACAATGAGCAGTTCTTC
abundance: few
v_gene: TRBV9
j_gene: TRBJ2-1
d_gene: .

CDR3aa: CATSDLSRGRNSGSSYNEQFF
CDR3nt: TGTGCCACCAGTGATTTATCCCGGGGACGGAATAGCGGGAGCTCCTACAATGAGCAGTTCTTC
abundance: .
v_gene: TRBV24-1
j_gene: TRBJ2-1
d_gene: TRBD2

CDR3aa: CSARDWRPRKGAYEQYF
CDR3nt: TGCAGTGCTAGAGATTGGAGGCCCCGGAAGGGGGCCTACGAGCAGTACTTC
abundance: many
v_gene: TRBV20-1
j_gene: TRBJ2-7
d_gene: .

CDR3aa: CASSVHRGRQFF
CDR3nt: TGTGCCAGCAGCGTCCACAGGGGACGGCAGTTCTTC
abundance: many
v_gene: TRBV11-2
j_gene: TRBJ2-1
d_gene: TRBD1

CDR3aa: CASSLGGFGYTF
CDR3nt: TGTGCCAGCAGCCTTGGTGGGTTCGGCTACACCTTC
abundance: many
v_gene: TRBV7-2
j_gene: TRBJ1-2
d_gene: .

CDR3aa: CASSLSGGEREKLFF
CDR3nt: TGTGCCAGCAGCTTAAGTGGGGGCGAGAGGGAAAAACTGTTTTTT
abundance: many
v_gene: TRBV7-2
j_gene: TRBJ1-4
d_gene: .

CDR3aa: CASSSPVGVPGELFF
CDR3nt: TGTGCCAGCAGCTCCCCAGTGGGGGTCCCCGGGGAGCTGTTTTTT
abundance: many
v_gene: TRBV7-8
j_gene: TRBJ2-2
d_gene: .

CDR3aa: CASKIGTDYGYTF
CDR3nt: TGTGCCAGCAAAATTGGGACAGACTATGGCTACACCTTC
abundance: few
v_gene: TRBV28
j_gene: TRBJ1-2
d_gene: TRBD1

CDR3aa: CASSDQTYEQYF
CDR3nt: TGCGCCAGCTCCGATCAGACCTACGAGCAGTACTTC
abundance: many
v_gene: TRBV4-1
j_gene: TRBJ2-7
d_gene: .

CDR3aa: CASSPRNSYEQYF
CDR3nt: TGTGCCAGCTCCCCAAGGAACTCCTACGAGCAGTACTTC
abundance: many
v_gene: TRBV18
j_gene: TRBJ2-7
d_gene: .

CDR3aa: CSVVLAGHTGELFF
CDR3nt: TGCAGCGTTGTGCTAGCGGGGCACACCGGGGAGCTGTTTTTT
abundance: many
v_gene: TRBV29-1
j_gene: TRBJ2-2
d_gene: TRBD2

CDR3aa: CATSAVGDNTDTQYF
CDR3nt: TGTGCCACCAGTGCCGTGGGGGACAACACAGATACGCAGTATTTT
abundance: .
v_gene: TRBV24-1
j_gene: TRBJ2-3
d_gene: .

CDR3aa: CASSYSTGMNTEAFF
CDR3nt: TGTGCCAGCAGTTACTCGACGGGAATGAACACTGAAGCTTTCTTT
abundance: many
v_gene: TRBV6-5
j_gene: TRBJ1-1
d_gene: .

CDR3aa: CASSFLQGNNQPQHF
CDR3nt: TGTGCCAGCAGTTTCTTGCAGGGAAACAATCAGCCCCAGCATTTT
abundance: many
v_gene: TRBV28
j_gene: TRBJ1-5
d_gene: .

CDR3aa: CASSPTVLSNQPQHF
CDR3nt: TGTGCCAGCAGTCCGACAGTCCTTAGCAATCAGCCCCAGCATTTT
abundance: many
v_gene: TRBV6-1
j_gene: TRBJ1-5
d_gene: .

CDR3aa: CAITPAMNTEAFF
CDR3nt: TGTGCCATCACCCCGGCTATGAACACTGAAGCTTTCTTT
abundance: few
v_gene: TRBV10-3
j_gene: TRBJ1-1
d_gene: .

CDR3aa: CSANPLGMGYEQYF
CDR3nt: TGCAGTGCTAACCCTTTAGGGATGGGCTACGAGCAGTACTTC
abundance: .
v_gene: TRBV20-1
j_gene: TRBJ2-7
d_gene: .

CDR3aa: CASSWRTGWDEQFF
CDR3nt: TGTGCCAGCAGTTGGAGGACAGGGTGGGATGAGCAGTTCTTC
abundance: .
v_gene: TRBV27
j_gene: TRBJ2-1
d_gene: TRBD1

CDR3aa: CASSLGTPGYNEQFF
CDR3nt: TGTGCCAGCAGTTTAGGGACTCCGGGCTACAATGAGCAGTTCTTC
abundance: many
v_gene: TRBV28
j_gene: TRBJ2-1
d_gene: .

CDR3aa: CASRATGQVWDEQFF
CDR3nt: TGTGCCAGCAGGGCAACGGGACAGGTATGGGATGAGCAGTTCTTC
abundance: many
v_gene: TRBV6-1
j_gene: TRBJ2-1
d_gene: TRBD1

CDR3aa: CASSPPTLPIEQYF
CDR3nt: TGTGCCAGCAGCCCCCCGACTCTCCCCATCGAGCAGTACTTC
abundance: .
v_gene: TRBV4-2
j_gene: TRBJ2-7
d_gene: .

CDR3aa: CASSYSQPETQYF
CDR3nt: TGTGCCAGCAGTTACTCCCAGCCGGAGACCCAGTACTTC
abundance: .
v_gene: TRBV6-2/TRBV6-3
j_gene: TRBJ2-5
d_gene: .

CDR3aa: CASSSGAYRTGNTEAFF
CDR3nt: TGTGCCAGCAGCTCTGGGGCGTACCGGACCGGGAACACTGAAGCTTTCTTT
abundance: .
v_gene: TRBV7-9
j_gene: TRBJ1-1
d_gene: .

CDR3aa: CASSLDSFGTDTQYF
CDR3nt: TGTGCCAGCAGCTTAGATAGCTTTGGCACAGATACGCAGTATTTT
abundance: many
v_gene: TRBV11-2
j_gene: TRBJ2-3
d_gene: .

CDR3aa: CASTRGQFYEQYF
CDR3nt: TGTGCCAGCACCCGGGGACAATTCTACGAGCAGTACTTC
abundance: many
v_gene: TRBV12-3/TRBV12-4
j_gene: TRBJ2-7
d_gene: .

CDR3aa: CASSPRVGASFGYTF
CDR3nt: TGTGCCAGCAGCCCAAGAGTGGGGGCTAGTTTCGGCTACACCTTC
abundance: few
v_gene: TRBV3-1
j_gene: TRBJ1-2
d_gene: .

CDR3aa: CASSHPLTYNEQFF
CDR3nt: TGCGCCAGCAGCCACCCACTTACCTACAATGAGCAGTTCTTC
abundance: .
v_gene: TRBV4-1
j_gene: TRBJ2-1
d_gene: .

CDR3aa: CASSKPGTENEKLFF
CDR3nt: TGTGCCAGCAGCAAACCGGGGACCGAGAATGAAAAACTGTTTTTT
abundance: few
v_gene: TRBV28
j_gene: TRBJ1-4
d_gene: .

CDR3aa: CASSPRTSGGSNEQFF
CDR3nt: TGCGCCAGCAGCCCCCGGACTAGCGGAGGCTCCAATGAGCAGTTCTTC
abundance: .
v_gene: TRBV5-1
j_gene: TRBJ2-1
d_gene: TRBD2

CDR3aa: CATSEPGQALPQHF
CDR3nt: TGTGCCACCAGTGAGCCGGGACAGGCACTTCCCCAGCATTTT
abundance: .
v_gene: TRBV24-1
j_gene: TRBJ1-5
d_gene: TRBD1

CDR3aa: CASSPGQGLKETQYF
CDR3nt: TGTGCCAGCAGCCCCGGACAGGGTTTAAAAGAGACCCAGTACTTC
abundance: many
v_gene: TRBV7-2
j_gene: TRBJ2-5
d_gene: TRBD1

CDR3aa: CASSLEAYEQYF
CDR3nt: TGTGCCAGCAGCTTAGAAGCCTACGAGCAGTACTTC
abundance: many
v_gene: TRBV11-2
j_gene: TRBJ2-7
d_gene: .

CDR3aa: CASSFRGATNEKLFF
CDR3nt: TGTGCCAGCAGTTTCAGGGGAGCAACTAATGAAAAACTGTTTTTT
abundance: few
v_gene: TRBV6-1
j_gene: TRBJ1-4
d_gene: .

CDR3aa: CASSSGSGISPLHF
CDR3nt: TGTGCCAGCTCCTCGGGGTCAGGTATCTCACCCCTCCACTTT
abundance: many
v_gene: TRBV12-3/TRBV12-4
j_gene: TRBJ1-6
d_gene: .

CDR3aa: CSARVGGGTETQYF
CDR3nt: TGCAGTGCTAGAGTCGGCGGGGGAACGGAGACCCAGTACTTC
abundance: .
v_gene: TRBV20-1
j_gene: TRBJ2-5
d_gene: TRBD2

CDR3aa: CASSLQLAGGLLNTGELFF
CDR3nt: TGTGCCAGCAGCCTGCAACTAGCGGGAGGGCTCCTTAACACCGGGGAGCTGTTTTTT
abundance: .
v_gene: TRBV7-6
j_gene: TRBJ2-2
d_gene: TRBD2

CDR3aa: CAGSTTGASGNTIYF
CDR3nt: TGTGCCGGCAGCACGACAGGGGCTTCTGGAAACACCATATATTTT
abundance: once
v_gene: TRBV7-9
j_gene: TRBJ1-3
d_gene: TRBD1

CDR3aa: CASSPSAGRAPETQYF
CDR3nt: TGTGCCAGCAGTCCATCGGCCGGGAGGGCCCCTGAGACCCAGTACTTC
abundance: many
v_gene: TRBV2
j_gene: TRBJ2-5
d_gene: TRBD2

CDR3aa: CASSHGLAGGLWVYEQFF
CDR3nt: TGTGCCAGCAGCCACGGACTAGCGGGAGGGCTGTGGGTTTATGAGCAGTTCTTC
abundance: many
v_gene: TRBV6-1
j_gene: TRBJ2-1
d_gene: TRBD2

CDR3aa: CASKDGYSNQPQHF
CDR3nt: TGTGCCAGCAAGGACGGTTATAGCAATCAGCCCCAGCATTTT
abundance: many
v_gene: TRBV2
j_gene: TRBJ1-5
d_gene: .

CDR3aa: CASSIGGQGGYEQYF
CDR3nt: TGTGCCAGTAGTATAGGTGGACAGGGGGGCTACGAGCAGTACTTC
abundance: .
v_gene: TRBV19
j_gene: TRBJ2-7
d_gene: TRBD1

CDR3aa: CASSLIAGFRGNQPQHF
CDR3nt: TGTGCCAGCAGCTTAATCGCAGGGTTTCGTGGCAATCAGCCCCAGCATTTT
abundance: .
v_gene: TRBV7-2
j_gene: TRBJ1-5
d_gene: .

CDR3aa: CASSLERNTEAFF
CDR3nt: TGTGCCAGCAGCTTAGAGAGGAACACTGAAGCTTTCTTT
abundance: many
v_gene: TRBV7-9
j_gene: TRBJ1-1
d_gene: .

CDR3aa: CASSASGTSTDTQYF
CDR3nt: TGTGCCAGCAGCGCTAGCGGTACTAGCACAGATACGCAGTATTTT
abundance: .
v_gene: TRBV9
j_gene: TRBJ2-3
d_gene: TRBD2

CDR3aa: CAISPNRANTYEQYF
CDR3nt: TGTGCCATCAGTCCAAACCGGGCAAACACCTACGAGCAGTACTTC
abundance: many
v_gene: TRBV10-3
j_gene: TRBJ2-7
d_gene: .